Below are 17 T cell receptor beta chains sequenced from a single sample in a study of shared clonotypes between healthy human individuals. Measured with immunoSEQ multiplex PCR; TCRdb has only the in-frame clones, and not every one. The repertoire holds over 950,000 clones, with approximately 80% as singletons. Material for sequencing was memory CD4+ T cells from PBMCs. Described subset: CD45RA-negative fraction. Receptors originate from a man aged 18-30 years in good health. Some clones in this sample may be carry-over from other donors' samples.

The chain employs TRBV28 and TRBJ2-3; D uncertain. Per germline, CDR1 MDHEN and CDR2 SYDVKM. V was pared by 7 bases and J by 4 bases, with 12 bases between. CDR3 length: 13 residues. CDR3 sequence: CASNGRWADTQYF. For the CDR3, the DNA is TGTGCCAGCAACGGACGGTGGGCAGATACGCAGTATTTT.

The chain recombines TRBV11-2 with TRBJ2-3; D is perhaps TRBD2 (5 bases). V dropped 5 bases and J dropped 6 bases, with 9 bases sitting between them. This CDR3 has 12 residues. Per germline, CDR1 SGHAT and CDR2 FQNNGV. In DNA form, the CDR3 reads TGTGCCAGCAGCCGAGGACTTGATACGCAGTATTTT. This translates into CASSRGLDTQYF.

V gene TRBV9 combines with J gene TRBJ2-3, with 12 bases aligning to TRBD2. The CDR3 is made up of 18 amino acids. CDR1 and CDR2 (germline): SGDLS, YYNGEE. Trimming removed 2 bases from V and 0 bases from J; junction bases left unmatched: 7. CDR3 loop: CASSVRGTSGPSTDTQYF. DNA for the CDR3: TGTGCCAGCAGCGTGCGCGGGACTAGCGGGCCTAGCACAGATACGCAGTATTTT.

The gene calls are TRBV15 and TRBJ1-2, with D perhaps matching TRBD1 (6 bases). The V and J ends lost 1 base and 2 bases respectively, with 14 bases between them. Germline values: CDR1 LNHNV, CDR2 YYDKDF (reference sequence). CDR3 size: 16 residues. The CDR3 sequence is CATSRGHRATNYGYTF. Here the CDR3 DNA reads TGTGCCACCAGCAGAGGCCACAGGGCGACCAACTATGGCTACACCTTC.

The rearrangement uses TRBV13 and TRBJ1-2; no clear D gene. V gave up 1 base and J gave up 4 bases, with 7 bases separating them. Germline V gives CDR1 PRHDT, CDR2 FYEKMQ (reference sequence). CDR3 length: 13 amino acids. CDR3 loop: CASSLDRTYGYTF. The CDR3 nucleotides are TGTGCCAGCAGCTTAGACAGAACCTATGGCTACACCTTC.

This clone has only a few counts. This rearrangement joins TRBV5-4 to TRBJ2-2, with 8 bases matching TRBD1. This CDR3 has 16 residues. J gave up 4 bases and V 4 bases, and 9 bases lay outside the gene matches. Germline CDR1 SGHNT, CDR2 YYREEE (reference sequence). CDR3 loop: CASSRGGTGSTGELFF. CDR3 coding DNA: TGTGCCAGCAGCCGGGGTGGGACAGGCAGCACCGGGGAGCTGTTTTTT.

This chain links TRBV19 with TRBJ1-1; a possible D gene is TRBD1 (6 bases). CDR3 length: 16 residues. Germline V CDR1 and CDR2: LNHDA, SQIVND (reference sequence). The V and J ends lost 5 bases and 3 bases respectively, with 19 bases between them. The CDR3 loop reads CASSPPGGRGDTEAFF. CDR3 coding DNA: TGTGCCAGTAGTCCCCCGGGGGGGCGGGGGGACACTGAAGCTTTCTTT.

The rearrangement links TRBV2 to TRBJ1-1, with TRBD1 identical over 7 bases. Germline loops: CDR1 SNHLY, CDR2 FYNNEI. Trimming at V came to 2 bases and at J to 0 bases, leaving 0 bases not matched to a gene. This CDR3 has 14 amino acids. This CDR3 reads CASSEQGVNTEAFF. The CDR3 DNA sequence: TGTGCCAGCAGTGAACAGGGGGTGAACACTGAAGCTTTCTTT.

This chain joins TRBV5-6 and TRBJ2-4; D not certain. The CDR3 is 13 amino acids. V was trimmed by 9 bases and J by 0 bases, leaving 10 bases between them. Germline V gene lookup returns CDR1 SGHDT and CDR2 YYEEEE. CDR3 region: CATYLGAKNIQYF. CDR3 bases: TGTGCCACCTACCTTGGAGCCAAAAACATTCAGTACTTC. The entire variable domain, with the rest obtained from reference TRBV5-6 and TRBJ2-4, is as follows: DAGVTQSPTHLIKTRGQQVTLRCSPKSGHDTVSWYQQALGQGPQFIFQYYEEEERQRGNFPDRFSGHQFPNYSSELNVNALLLGDSALYLCATYLGAKNIQYFGAGTRLSVL.

This chain joins TRBV10-3 and TRBJ2-5; 9 nucleotides match TRBD1. CDR3 length: 15 amino acids. In germline, CDR1 is ENHRY, CDR2 SYGVKD. V shed 6 bases and J 2 bases; nucleotides not matched to a gene: 7. Here the CDR3 reads CAIRADGQGQETQYF. Written as DNA, the CDR3 is TGTGCCATCAGGGCTGATGGACAGGGGCAAGAGACCCAGTACTTC.

The chain carries TRBV9 and TRBJ2-1; TRBD2 matches at 13 bases. CDR1 and CDR2 (germline): SGDLS, YYNGEE. The length of the CDR3 is 15 residues. With V trimmed by 2 bases and J by 5 bases, 1 base remained unmatched. CDR3 residues: CASSVGTSGNNEQFF. DNA of the CDR3: TGTGCCAGCAGCGTCGGGACTAGCGGGAACAATGAGCAGTTCTTC.

The chain carries TRBV11-2 and TRBJ1-1; D is perhaps TRBD1 (6 bases). The germline gives CDR1 SGHAT, CDR2 FQNNGV. V was shortened by 0 bases and J by 2 bases, with 10 bases between the two germline ends. This CDR3 contains 15 residues. This chain's CDR3 is CASSLDAGENTEAFF. Written as DNA, the CDR3 is TGTGCCAGCAGCTTAGACGCAGGGGAAAACACTGAAGCTTTCTTT.

The V and J genes are TRBV19 and TRBJ1-5; tentative D call: TRBD1 (6 bases). The germline CDR1 and CDR2 sequences are LNHDA and SQIVND (reference sequence). CDR3 length equals 15 residues. The V and J ends lost 5 bases and 8 bases respectively, with 19 bases between them. In nucleotides, the CDR3 is TGTGCCAGTAGTCCCCACGGGGGCCAAATCAAGCCCCAGCATTTT. Its protein product is CASSPHGGQIKPQHF.

J is TRBJ2-7 and V is TRBV19; perhaps TRBD1 as D (5 bases). Trimming left V 2 bases short and J 3 bases short, with 14 bases between. CDR1 and CDR2 from the germline V gene are LNHDA and SQIVND (reference sequence). The CDR3 runs to 15 residues. The CDR3 DNA reads as TGTGCCAGTAGTATAAGGGGCGGAACCTACTACGAGCAGTACTTC. Its translation is CASSIRGGTYYEQYF.

This clone was counted a few times. In DNA form, the CDR3 reads TGCGCCAGCAGCCTCGACAGGGGAGGAGGGCAGTTCTTC. Protein product: CASSLDRGGGQFF. The rearrangement joins TRBV5-1 to TRBJ2-1, with TRBD1 matching 8 bases. The germline V gene has CDR1 SGHRS and CDR2 YFSETQ. The V and J ends lost 4 bases and 12 bases, in that order; junction bases with no gene match: 9. This CDR3 has 13 residues.

The chain links TRBV2 to TRBJ1-4; D unclear. CDR3 length: 13 amino acids. Per the germline V gene, CDR1 is SNHLY and CDR2 is FYNNEI. Trimming pared 3 bases from V and 7 bases from J, leaving 9 bases between. The CDR3 region is CASSDRMAEKLFF. CDR3 coding DNA: TGTGCCAGCAGTGACAGGATGGCTGAAAAACTGTTTTTT.

The V call is TRBV11-2, the J call TRBJ1-3; unclear D gene. The CDR3 consists of 14 residues. Germline assignment: CDR1 SGHAT and CDR2 FQNNGV. V was clipped by 2 bases and J by 4 bases, with 9 bases between them. CDR3 region: CASSLSSLGNTIYF. In DNA form, the CDR3 reads TGTGCCAGCAGCTTAAGTTCTCTGGGAAACACCATATATTTT.